One sample yielded the 12 T cell receptor beta chains listed below, sequenced in a study of T cells after yellow fever vaccination. In TCRdb, the 5' RACE reads were re-called with MiXCR into one record per CDR3 protein. The table records approximately 510,000 distinct CDR3 sequences, 20% to 25% of them present only once. Specimen: PBMCs, collected approximately 20 days after the first yellow fever vaccination. The source of these receptors is a man aged 18 to 29 who received the YFV17D yellow fever vaccine.

V and J are TRBV19 and TRBJ2-3; D not resolved. V shed 11 bases and J shed 0 bases, with 12 bases lying between them. The germline V gene encodes CDR1 LNHDA and CDR2 SQIVND (reference sequence). The CDR3 is made up of 13 amino acids. CDR3 in DNA: TGTGCCCTCGGGCGGATAAGCACAGATACGCAGTATTTT. It codes for CALGRISTDTQYF. The variable domain in full, with the rest retrieved from reference TRBV19 and TRBJ2-3, is DGGITQSPKYLFRKEGQNVTLSCEQNLNHDAMYWYRQDPGQGLRLIYYSQIVNDFQKGDIAEGYSVSREKKESFPLTVTSAQKNPTAFYLCALGRISTDTQYFGPGTRLTVL.

This clonotype occurred a few times. The J gene is TRBJ2-5, the V gene TRBV18; maybe TRBD2 (5 bases). Germline-derived CDR1 and CDR2 are KGHSH and LQKENI. This CDR3 has 14 residues. V was pared by 2 bases and J by 5 bases, with 12 bases between. In DNA, the CDR3 is TGTGCCAGCTCACCAGGTGGACTGCTGGAGACCCAGTACTTC. Its translation is CASSPGGLLETQYF.

This chain connects TRBV4-3 to TRBJ2-2; weak D call: TRBD2 (5 bases). V lost 8 bases and J lost 6, with 13 bases in between. The CDR3 contains 13 residues. Germline-derived CDR1 and CDR2 are LGHNA and YSLEER. CDR3 nucleotide sequence: TGCGCCAGCGCTCGGGGATACGCCGGGGAGCTGTTTTTT. It encodes CASARGYAGELFF.

The chain has TRBV27 and TRBJ2-3; D remains ambiguous. The CDR3 has 16 amino acids. V dropped 0 bases and J dropped 0 bases, with 10 bases sitting between them. Germline CDR1 MNHEY, CDR2 SMNVEV (reference sequence). Here the CDR3 reads CASSLSPVASTDTQYF. As DNA, the CDR3 is TGTGCCAGCAGTTTATCCCCCGTAGCTAGCACAGATACGCAGTATTTT.

Many counts were recorded for this clonotype. This chain uses TRBV7-2 with TRBJ2-3; 8 positions agree with TRBD2. Germline V lookup: CDR1 SGHTA, CDR2 FQGNSA. The CDR3 is 15 amino acids. V trimming: 5 bases; J trimming: 1 base; junction bases outside the gene matches: 5. The CDR3 reads CASSVGLARTDTQYF. CDR3 DNA: TGTGCCAGCAGCGTTGGACTAGCCCGCACAGATACGCAGTATTTT.

About this clonotype: This CDR3 fails to terminate in the conserved phenylalanine or tryptophan, so it likely reflects a read error. The limits of the CDR3 on the DNA are not certain, so only TCRdb's listed CDR3 is given. This chain links TRBV5-4 with TRBJ2-1; TRBD2, the table's D call, was not compared with the DNA. The CDR3 region is 12 residues in length, termini included. Germline CDR1 reads SGHNT; CDR2 reads YYREEE (reference sequence). CDR3 loop: CASSSIAGGPVI.

This clonotype was picked up a small number of times. The chain combines TRBV7-6 with TRBJ2-1; D is unresolved. The CDR3 runs 15 residues. Germline-derived CDR1 and CDR2 are SGHVS and FNYEAQ. V was cut by 5 bases and J by 0 bases, with 11 bases left in between. The CDR3 loop is CASSPEPVSYNEQFF. CDR3 nucleotides: TGTGCCAGCAGCCCTGAGCCAGTCTCCTACAATGAGCAGTTCTTC.

This clonotype turned up a few times. The chain employs TRBV5-1 and TRBJ2-2; D is unclear. Germline CDR1 and CDR2: SGHRS and YFSETQ. The CDR3 loop spans 12 amino acids. Between the trimmed V and J ends, which lost 6 bases and 6 bases, there was a span of 9 bases. The DNA for the CDR3 is TGCGCCAGCAAGGAGCAATCCGGGGAGCTGTTTTTT. Translated, it gives CASKEQSGELFF.

The genes are TRBV10-2 and TRBJ2-4; tentatively, D is TRBD1 (5 bases). This CDR3 is built from 14 residues. Trimming shortened V by 6 bases and J by 8 bases, and 17 bases separated the two germline ends. Germline V gene data show CDR1 as WSHSY and CDR2 as SAAADI. CDR3: CASRTTDTGDIQYF. CDR3 nucleotides: TGCGCCAGCAGGACGACAGACACTGGCGACATTCAGTACTTC.

CDR3 protein: CASSLDRWADTQYF. The CDR3 DNA reads as TGTGCCAGTAGTCTCGATCGGTGGGCAGATACGCAGTATTTT. The rearrangement joins TRBV19 to TRBJ2-3; D is unresolved. Germline CDR1 reads LNHDA; CDR2 reads SQIVND (reference sequence). This CDR3 spans 14 amino acids. Trimming left V 5 bases short and J 4 bases short, with 13 bases between.

The chain employs TRBV7-2 and TRBJ2-7; D gene uncertain. Looked up from germline, CDR1 is SGHTA and CDR2 is FQGNSA. CDR3 length: 13 amino acids. V shed 3 bases and J shed 3 bases, with 9 bases lying between them. The CDR3 DNA sequence: TGTGCCAGCAGCTTCCTAGGATACTACGAGCAGTACTTC. This codes for CASSFLGYYEQYF.

V is TRBV12-3 or TRBV12-4 and J is TRBJ1-2; D remains unclear. The V end was cut by 4 bases, the J end by 10 bases, with 10 bases between. CDR3 length equals 11 residues. The chain's CDR3 is CASSYLSDYTF. The CDR3 coding sequence is TGTGCCAGCAGTTATCTGTCTGACTACACCTTC.